This record covers a single TCR beta chain. The data were taken from a study of T cell clones after liver transplantation. About the study: Three of the eight recipients were HCV-positive; the rest had non-autoimmune, non-viral transplant indications.

Libraries were prepared by immunoSEQ multiplex PCR; TCRdb keeps only in-frame clonotypes and omits some of them. The sample contains some 33,000 clones, approximately 96% of which appear only once. Germline V gene sequence: CDR1 MGHDK, CDR2 SYGVNS. V lost 5 bases to trimming and J lost 7 bases; unmatched junction nucleotides: 4. The CDR3 is 12 amino acids. The material was CD8+ T cells from blood, obtained 12 months after liver transplant. This sequence joins TRBV25-1 and TRBJ1-1, with 7 nucleotides matching TRBD1. This receptor was obtained from a human patient who received a liver transplant. Some T cells may possibly be graft donor cells. The CDR3 spells CASSIYRGEAFF. The CDR3 coding sequence is TGTGCCAGCAGTATTTACAGGGGTGAAGCTTTCTTT. Together with reference TRBV25-1 and TRBJ1-1, the CDR3 gives the full variable domain: EADIYQTPRYLVIGTGKKITLECSQTMGHDKMYWYQQDPGMELHLIHYSYGVNSTEKGDLSSESTVSRIRTEHFPLTLESARPSHTSQYLCASSIYRGEAFFGQGTRLTVV.